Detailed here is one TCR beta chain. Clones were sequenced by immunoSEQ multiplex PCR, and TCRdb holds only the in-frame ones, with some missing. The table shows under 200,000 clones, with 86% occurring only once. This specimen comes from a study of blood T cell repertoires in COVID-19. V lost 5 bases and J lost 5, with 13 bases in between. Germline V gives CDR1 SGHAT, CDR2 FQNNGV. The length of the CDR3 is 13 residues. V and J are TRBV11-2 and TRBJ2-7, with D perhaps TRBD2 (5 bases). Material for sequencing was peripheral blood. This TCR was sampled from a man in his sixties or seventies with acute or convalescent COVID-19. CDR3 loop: CASSHLREDEQYF. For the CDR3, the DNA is TGTGCCAGCAGCCACCTCCGGGAAGACGAGCAGTACTTC.